This record looks at one TCR beta chain sequence and its context. The target antigen is unknown. The V end was cut by 0 bases, the J end by 4 bases, with 8 bases between. Germline assignment: CDR1 SGHRS and CDR2 YFSETQ. CDR3 length equals 14 residues. This record comes from a study of a mutant IDH1 vaccine in newly diagnosed glioma. Profiling relied on immunoSEQ multiplex PCR, and the TCRdb table lists in-frame clones only, not all of them. The table has about 26,000 clones, 75% to 90% seen once; the top ten hold 30% to 35%. Sample time point: week 35, safety follow-up. Each dose delivered 300 ug of mutant IDH1 20-mer peptide subcutaneously with imiquimod.

This TCR came from a man aged 25-45 years with glioma. This specimen consisted of PBMCs, obtained from a glioma patient whose treatment included an IDH1 peptide vaccine. The chain links TRBV5-1 to TRBJ2-1; possibly TRBD1 for D (6 bases). The CDR3 sequence: CASSLDRDYNEQFF. The CDR3 coding sequence is TGCGCCAGCAGCTTGGACAGGGATTACAATGAGCAGTTCTTC.